Following are 5 T cell receptor beta chains from one sample sequenced in a study of lymphopenia after photon versus proton radiotherapy. Sequencing used immunoSEQ multiplex PCR; TCRdb keeps in-frame clones, though not all of them. The sample carries about 70,000 clones, less than 95% recorded once. The sequencing here drew on peripheral blood, taken from a patient treated with photon-based radiotherapy. These receptor sequences come from a woman in her forties with cholangiocarcinoma.

V is TRBV5-1 and J is TRBJ1-4, with 12 bases fitting TRBD1. The CDR3 contains 15 residues. Germline V gene data show CDR1 as SGHRS and CDR2 as YFSETQ. Trimming removed 4 bases from V and 7 bases from J; junction bases left unmatched: 5. The CDR3 protein is CASSRDRGRGEKLFF. CDR3 DNA: TGCGCCAGCAGCAGGGACAGGGGGCGCGGTGAAAAACTGTTTTTT.

CDR3 sequence reads: CASSDYSEGQFF. The CDR3 DNA reads as TGTGCCAGCAGTGATTACAGTGAGGGGCAGTTCTTC. The V call is TRBV6-1, the J call TRBJ2-1; weak D call: TRBD2 (5 bases). The CDR3 consists of 12 residues. Trimming pared 3 bases from V and 12 bases from J, leaving 12 bases between. The germline V gene has CDR1 MNHNS and CDR2 SASEGT.

The chain couples TRBV28 to TRBJ1-1; tentative D call: TRBD1 (6 bases). The germline V and J ends were trimmed by 8 bases and 1 base, with 14 bases remaining between them. Germline loops: CDR1 MDHEN, CDR2 SYDVKM. This CDR3 spans 14 amino acids. CDR3: CASALTGPNTEAFF. CDR3 DNA sequence: TGTGCCAGCGCGCTGACAGGCCCGAACACTGAAGCTTTCTTT.

Concerning this clone: Sequence at one end of the junction differs from germline and may be a read error. This chain links TRBV7-7 with TRBJ2-3; 10 bases line up with TRBD2. The CDR3 sequence is 15 residues long. Per the germline V gene, CDR1 is SSHAT and CDR2 is FNYEAQ (reference sequence). This CDR3 is CASSKGLANTDTQYF. The CDR3 DNA is TGTGCTAGCAGCAAGGGACTAGCGAACACAGATACGCAGTATTTT.

The V call is TRBV9, the J call TRBJ2-1; no clear D gene. The CDR3 has 14 residues. Germline values: CDR1 SGDLS, CDR2 YYNGEE. The germline V and J ends were trimmed by 0 bases and 0 bases, with 4 bases remaining between them. CDR3 sequence reads: CASSVGPSYNEQFF. CDR3 nucleotides: TGTGCCAGCAGCGTAGGGCCCTCCTACAATGAGCAGTTCTTC.